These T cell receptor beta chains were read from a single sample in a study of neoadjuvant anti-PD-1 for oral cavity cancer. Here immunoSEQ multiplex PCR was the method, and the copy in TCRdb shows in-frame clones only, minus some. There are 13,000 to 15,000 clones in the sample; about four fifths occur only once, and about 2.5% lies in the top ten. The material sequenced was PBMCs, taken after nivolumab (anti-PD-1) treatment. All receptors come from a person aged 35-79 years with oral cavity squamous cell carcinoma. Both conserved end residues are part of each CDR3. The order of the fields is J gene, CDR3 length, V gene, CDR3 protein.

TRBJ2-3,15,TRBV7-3,CASSSGLAGADTQYF
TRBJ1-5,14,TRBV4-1,CASSQVGGIQPQHF
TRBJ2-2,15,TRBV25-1,CASSGLAGNTGKLFF
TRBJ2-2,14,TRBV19,CASSPTGPAGELFF
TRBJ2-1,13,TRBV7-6,CASSGDFSGPQFF
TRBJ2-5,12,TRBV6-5,CASSSLAETQYF
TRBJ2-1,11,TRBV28,CASSLFNEQFF
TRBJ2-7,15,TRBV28,CASSQIAGGYYEQYF
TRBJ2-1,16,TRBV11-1,CASSYGQQGLYNEQFF
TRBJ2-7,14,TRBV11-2,CASSLGFANYEQYF
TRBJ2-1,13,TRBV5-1,CASSFTANNEQFF
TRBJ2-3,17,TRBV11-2,CASSLEMGRGAQDTQYF
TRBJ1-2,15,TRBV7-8,CASSSLPVTNYGYTF
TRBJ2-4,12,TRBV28,CASSFYGTSIHF
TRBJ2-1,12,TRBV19,CASSMAGNEQFF
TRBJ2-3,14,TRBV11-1,CASSRAGVADTQYF
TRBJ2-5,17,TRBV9,CASSVDPPGQVQETQYF
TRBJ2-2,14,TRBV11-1,CASRRRESTGELFF
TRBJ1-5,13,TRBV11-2,CASSLFLGESQHF
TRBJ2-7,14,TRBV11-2,CASSRRDTNYEQYF
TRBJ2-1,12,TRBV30,CAWSAQGGEQFF
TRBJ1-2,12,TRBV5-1,CASGQGNYGYTF
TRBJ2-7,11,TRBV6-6,CASGLSYEQYF
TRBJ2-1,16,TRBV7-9,CASSWIEGRHSNEQFF
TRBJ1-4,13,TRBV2,CASTLAATGKLFF
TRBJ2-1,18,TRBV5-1,CASGPGQKGLAGGNEQFF
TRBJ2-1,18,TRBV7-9,CASSKRLAGEGTYNEQFF
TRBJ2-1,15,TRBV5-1,CASSLAGGEYNEQFF
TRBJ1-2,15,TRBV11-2,CASSLGDRMDYGYTF
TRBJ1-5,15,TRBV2,CASSVAGGSNQPQHF
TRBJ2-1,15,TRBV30,CAWSAGTTPYNEQFF
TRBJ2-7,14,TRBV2,CASRVRVGAYEQYF
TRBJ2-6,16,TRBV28,CASTLGGFSGANVLTF
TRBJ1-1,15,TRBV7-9,CASSLALSVNTEAFF
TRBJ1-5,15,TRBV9,CASSGKSRRYQPQHF
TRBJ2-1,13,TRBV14,CASSQEAAPKQFF
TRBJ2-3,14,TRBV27,CASSTYPSTDTQYF
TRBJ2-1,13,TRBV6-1,CASAEERNNEQFF
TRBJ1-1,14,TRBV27,CASCTGGLNTEAFF
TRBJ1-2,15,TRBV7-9,CASNLMTADIYGYTF
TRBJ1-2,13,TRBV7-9,CASSLGGAYGYTF
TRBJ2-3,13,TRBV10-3,CAISEGPSDTQYF
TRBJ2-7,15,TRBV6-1,CASSEAPWSSYEQYF
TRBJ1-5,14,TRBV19,CASSLDNTGQPQHF
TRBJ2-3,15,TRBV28,CASTRRGGLEDTQYF
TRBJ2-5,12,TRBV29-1,CSVEAGGETQYF
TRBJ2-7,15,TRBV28,CASRLPGTSLYEQYF
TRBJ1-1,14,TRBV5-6,CASSLGRVNTEAFF
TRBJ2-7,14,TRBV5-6,CASSLGALPYEQYF